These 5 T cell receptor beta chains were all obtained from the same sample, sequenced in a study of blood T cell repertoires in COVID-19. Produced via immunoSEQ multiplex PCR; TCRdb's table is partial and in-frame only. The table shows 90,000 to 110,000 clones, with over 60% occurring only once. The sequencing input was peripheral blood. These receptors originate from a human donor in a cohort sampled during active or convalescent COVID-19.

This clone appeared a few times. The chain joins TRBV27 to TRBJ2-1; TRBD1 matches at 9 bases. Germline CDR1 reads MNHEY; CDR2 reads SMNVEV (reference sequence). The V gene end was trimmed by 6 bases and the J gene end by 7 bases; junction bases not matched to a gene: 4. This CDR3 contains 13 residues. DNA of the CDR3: TGTGCCAGCAGGGGACAGGGTCCGAATGAGCAGTTCTTC. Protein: CASRGQGPNEQFF.

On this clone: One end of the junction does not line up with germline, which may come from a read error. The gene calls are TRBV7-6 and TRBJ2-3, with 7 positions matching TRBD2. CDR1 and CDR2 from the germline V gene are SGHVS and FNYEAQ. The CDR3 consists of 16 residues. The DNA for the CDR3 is TGTGCCAGCAGCGTAGCCGGGGGGATCTCCACAGATACGCAGTATTTT. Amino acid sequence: CASSVAGGISTDTQYF. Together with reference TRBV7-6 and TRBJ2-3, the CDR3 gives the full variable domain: GAGVSQSPRYKVTKRGQDVALRCDPISGHVSLYWYRQALGQGPEFLTYFNYEAQQDKSGLPNDRFSAERPEGSISTLTIQRTEQRDSAMYRCASSVAGGISTDTQYFGPGTRLTVL.

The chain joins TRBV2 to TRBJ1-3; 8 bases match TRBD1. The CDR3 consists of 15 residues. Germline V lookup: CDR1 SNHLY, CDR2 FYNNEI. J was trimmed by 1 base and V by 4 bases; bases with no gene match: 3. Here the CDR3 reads CASSAYRGSGNTIYF. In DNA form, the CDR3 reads TGTGCCAGCAGTGCGTACAGGGGGTCTGGAAACACCATATATTTT.

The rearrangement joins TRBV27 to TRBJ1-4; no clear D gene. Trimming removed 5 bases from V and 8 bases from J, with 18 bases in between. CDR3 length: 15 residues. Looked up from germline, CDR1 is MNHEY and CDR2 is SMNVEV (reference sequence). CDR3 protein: CASSPSFGLREKLFF. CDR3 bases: TGTGCCAGCAGTCCCTCGTTCGGGTTACGCGAAAAACTGTTTTTT.

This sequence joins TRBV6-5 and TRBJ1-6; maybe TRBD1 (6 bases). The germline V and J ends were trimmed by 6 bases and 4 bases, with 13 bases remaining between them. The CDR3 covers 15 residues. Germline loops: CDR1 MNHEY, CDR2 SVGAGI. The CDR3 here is CASSHRVGYNSPLHF. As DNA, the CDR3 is TGTGCCAGCAGCCACAGGGTAGGGTATAATTCACCCCTCCACTTT.